This T cell receptor (beta chain) was identified in a study of cytomegalovirus exposure and HLA in healthy donors. Note on this clone: Antigen: not known.

PCR was performed using 60 Vbeta and 13 Jbeta primers. The protocol was immunoSEQ multiplex PCR, while the TCRdb copy is restricted to in-frame clones and leaves out a portion. The table lists almost 95,000 clones, roughly three fifths of them singletons. The CDR3 consists of 14 residues. V lost 2 bases to trimming and J lost 6 bases; unmatched junction nucleotides: 6. CDR1 SGHTA and CDR2 FQGTGA come from the germline V gene. The study, taken as a whole, reports: Serostatus for CMV was the only available immune exposure information. Judged likely to be a sequencing artifact was a cluster of highly shared sequence variants. When analyzed later, the rates of TCR association showed variation by HLA locus, with DRB1 the most and HLA-C the fewest.

Though probably carrying unrecorded immune exposures, donors were nominally healthy at sampling. This clonotype was obtained from a man under 40 in good health and CMV-seronegative. The chain has TRBV7-3 and TRBJ2-7, with TRBD1 matching 8 bases. Sequenced: PBMCs. CDR3 region: CASSLFDRGSEQYF. The DNA of the CDR3 is TGTGCCAGCAGCTTATTCGACAGGGGTTCCGAGCAGTACTTC.